This T cell receptor (beta chain) emerged from a study of response to subunit inactivated influenza vaccine. This clonotype was counted a few times. Its cognate antigen is unknown. Each CDR3 protein gets one entry after TCRdb re-called the RT-PCR reads with MiXCR. The sample carries roughly 650,000 distinct CDR3 sequences, around 16% recorded once. Looked up from germline, CDR1 is LGHNA and CDR2 is YSLEER. V gave up 0 bases and J gave up 2 bases, with 8 bases separating them. CDR3 length equals 16 residues. General study points: Researchers suggested that each seasonal influenza vaccination recruits few new T cells.

This specimen consisted of PBMCs from blood, obtained roughly 12 days after vaccination. The rearrangement uses TRBV4-3 and TRBJ2-6; D uncertain. The sequence was obtained from a man in his forties or fifties who received an inactivated influenza vaccine. The CDR3 DNA reads TGCGCCAGCAGCCAAGATCCCACTCCTGGGGCCAACGTCCTGACTTTC. Its protein product is CASSQDPTPGANVLTF.